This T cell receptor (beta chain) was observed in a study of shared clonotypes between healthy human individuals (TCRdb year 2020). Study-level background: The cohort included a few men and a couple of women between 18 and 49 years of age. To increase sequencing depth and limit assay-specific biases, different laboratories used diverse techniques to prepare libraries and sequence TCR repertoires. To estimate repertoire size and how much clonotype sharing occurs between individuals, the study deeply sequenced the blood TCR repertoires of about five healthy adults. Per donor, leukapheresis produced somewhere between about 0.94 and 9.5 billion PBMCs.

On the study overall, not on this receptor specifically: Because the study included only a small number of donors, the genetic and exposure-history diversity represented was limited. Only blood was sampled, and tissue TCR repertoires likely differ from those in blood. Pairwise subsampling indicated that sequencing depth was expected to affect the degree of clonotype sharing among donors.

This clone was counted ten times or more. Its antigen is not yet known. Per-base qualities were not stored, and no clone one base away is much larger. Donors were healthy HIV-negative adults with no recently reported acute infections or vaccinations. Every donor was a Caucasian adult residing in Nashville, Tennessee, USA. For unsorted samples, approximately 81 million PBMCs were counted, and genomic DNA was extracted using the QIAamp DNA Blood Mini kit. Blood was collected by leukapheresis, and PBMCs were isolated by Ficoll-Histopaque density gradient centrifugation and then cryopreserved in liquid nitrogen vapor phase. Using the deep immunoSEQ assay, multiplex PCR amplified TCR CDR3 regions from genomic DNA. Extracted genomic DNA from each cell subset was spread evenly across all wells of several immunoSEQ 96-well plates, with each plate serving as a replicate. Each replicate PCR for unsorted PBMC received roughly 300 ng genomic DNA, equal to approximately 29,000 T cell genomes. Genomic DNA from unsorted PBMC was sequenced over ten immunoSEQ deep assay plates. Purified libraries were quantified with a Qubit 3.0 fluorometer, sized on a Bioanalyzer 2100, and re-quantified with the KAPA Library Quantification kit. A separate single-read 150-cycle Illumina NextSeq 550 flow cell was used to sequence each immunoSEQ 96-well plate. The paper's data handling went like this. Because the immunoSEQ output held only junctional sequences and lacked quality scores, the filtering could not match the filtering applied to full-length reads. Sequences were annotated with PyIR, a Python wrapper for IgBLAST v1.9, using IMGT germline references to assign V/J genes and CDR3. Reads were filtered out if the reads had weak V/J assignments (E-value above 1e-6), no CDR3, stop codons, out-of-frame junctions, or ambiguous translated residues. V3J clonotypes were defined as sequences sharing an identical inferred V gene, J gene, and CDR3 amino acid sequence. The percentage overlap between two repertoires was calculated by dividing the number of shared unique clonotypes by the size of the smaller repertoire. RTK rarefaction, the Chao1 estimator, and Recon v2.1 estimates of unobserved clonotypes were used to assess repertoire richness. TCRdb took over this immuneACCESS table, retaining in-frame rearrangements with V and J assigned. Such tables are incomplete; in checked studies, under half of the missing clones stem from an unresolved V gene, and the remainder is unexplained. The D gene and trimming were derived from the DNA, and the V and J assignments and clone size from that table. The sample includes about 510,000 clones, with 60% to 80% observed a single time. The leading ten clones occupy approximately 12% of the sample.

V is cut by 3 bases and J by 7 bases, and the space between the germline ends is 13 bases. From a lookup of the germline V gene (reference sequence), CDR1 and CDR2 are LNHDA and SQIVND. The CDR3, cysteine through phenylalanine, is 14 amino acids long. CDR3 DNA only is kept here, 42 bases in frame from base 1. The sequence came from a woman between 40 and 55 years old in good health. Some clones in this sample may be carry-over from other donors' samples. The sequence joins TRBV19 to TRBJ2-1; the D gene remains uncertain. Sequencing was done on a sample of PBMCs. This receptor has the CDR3 CASSISVAANEQFF. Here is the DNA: TGTGCCAGTAGTATTTCCGTCGCCGCAAATGAGCAGTTCTTC.